The present TCR beta chain was sequenced within a study of blood T cell repertoires in COVID-19. Whole-study context: Sites across the United States, Italy and Spain contributed samples from acute and convalescent COVID-19. Sources were T cells, B-cell-depleted T cells, or PBMCs; the material itself was cDNA or gDNA.

The CDR3 is 14 residues long. The trim removed 6 bases at V and 3 bases at J, leaving 8 bases unmatched. Germline V CDR1 and CDR2: SGHKS, YYEKEE (reference sequence). In the study's own analysis: Amplifying reference gene primers gave estimates of nucleated cell counts. Sequenced by immunoSEQ multiplex PCR; TCRdb stores in-frame clones only, minus some. V and J calls and clone size are copied from that table; D and trimming were computed from the DNA. Of some 89,000 clones in the sample, roughly 72% were seen once. This clone was picked up one time. The chain couples TRBV5-5 to TRBJ1-2, with 7 bases identical to TRBD1. The sequenced sample was peripheral blood. This clonotype originated in a man aged 65 to 85 with acute or convalescent COVID-19. This CDR3 reads CASNPGQPYYGYTF. The CDR3 DNA reads TGTGCCAGCAATCCGGGACAGCCCTACTATGGCTACACCTTC. The whole variable domain, filled in from reference TRBV5-5 and TRBJ1-2, reads DAGVTQSPTHLIKTRGQQVTLRCSPISGHKSVSWYQQVLGQGPQFIFQYYEKEERGRGNFPDRFSARQFPNYSSELNVNALLLGDSALYLCASNPGQPYYGYTFGSGTRLTVV.